Listed below are T cell receptor beta chains from one sample, sequenced in a study of blood T cell repertoires in COVID-19. The protocol was immunoSEQ multiplex PCR, while the TCRdb copy is restricted to in-frame clones and leaves out a portion. This table holds a few hundred thousand clones, approximately 86% found once. Sequencing input: PBMCs or T cells enriched from blood (not recorded which). Receptors were obtained from a man aged 18 to 35 with acute COVID-19. Both conserved end residues are part of each CDR3. D genes are given only for firm matches. Size tells how often a clone was seen (once, few, many) or the class of an expanded clone, and some rows leave it out.

v_call	clone_size	j_call	d_call	cdr3_nt	cdr3_aa
TRBV4-3	NA	TRBJ2-1	TRBD2	TGCGCCAGCAGCCAAGGGACTAGCGGTTACAATGAGCAGTTCTTC	CASSQGTSGYNEQFF
TRBV5-4	NA	TRBJ1-1	NA	TGTGCCAGCAGCTTGGACCCTCAGGAGGGTGAAGCTTTCTTT	CASSLDPQEGEAFF
TRBV19	once	TRBJ1-1	NA	TGTGCCAGTAGTGCCTATCAGGGGAACACTGAAGCTTTCTTT	CASSAYQGNTEAFF
TRBV11-2	NA	TRBJ2-4	NA	TGTGCCAGCAGCTTAGGAGGACAGTTCCTAGCCAAAAACATTCAGTACTTC	CASSLGGQFLAKNIQYF
TRBV7-2	NA	TRBJ2-1	TRBD2	TGTGCCAGCAGCCAGAGGCCTAGCGGGACCAACTACAATGAGCAGTTCTTC	CASSQRPSGTNYNEQFF
TRBV20-1	once	TRBJ2-7	TRBD2	TGCAGTGCTAGTGGGCTAGCGGGAGGGCCCAACGAGCAGTACTTC	CSASGLAGGPNEQYF
TRBV19	NA	TRBJ2-2	NA	TGTGCCAGTAGTATGGAGAGCGCGAGCACCGGGGAGCTGTTTTTT	CASSMESASTGELFF
TRBV30	NA	TRBJ2-7	NA	TGTGCCTGGAGTGCCTGGCGGGATGACTCCTACGAGCAGTACTTC	CAWSAWRDDSYEQYF
TRBV29-1	few	TRBJ2-7	NA	TGCAGCGTTCAGGGGAACGCAGGAGGCGAGCAGTACTTC	CSVQGNAGGEQYF
TRBV5-3	NA	TRBJ1-1	TRBD1	TGTGCCAGAAGCAGATATACCCCGGGACAGGTCACTGAAGCTTTCTTT	CARSRYTPGQVTEAFF
TRBV27	NA	TRBJ1-2	NA	TGTGCCAGCAGGCGCACTACCGATAACTATGGCTACACCTTC	CASRRTTDNYGYTF
TRBV6-2/TRBV6-3	NA	TRBJ2-2	NA	TGTGCCAGCAGTTACGGGGAGGCCGGGGAGCTGTTTTTT	CASSYGEAGELFF
TRBV28	NA	TRBJ1-2	TRBD1	TGTGCCAGCAGTTTCTTCGGGACAGGGAACTATGGCTACACCTTC	CASSFFGTGNYGYTF
TRBV5-1	NA	TRBJ2-5	TRBD2	TGCGCCAGCAGCTTGGTGTTCCTAGCGGGAGTTGAGACCCAGTACTTC	CASSLVFLAGVETQYF
TRBV7-6	NA	TRBJ2-5	TRBD2	TGTGCCAGCAGCCCAGGGACTAGTTGGGGGTACTTC	CASSPGTSWGYF
TRBV2	NA	TRBJ1-2	NA	TGTGCCAGCAGGGGTAGGGACACCGAGCGTAACTATGGCTACACCTTC	CASRGRDTERNYGYTF
TRBV27	NA	TRBJ2-7	NA	TGTGCCAGCAGACCCCACGGAGCGTTGTCCTACGAGCAGTACTTC	CASRPHGALSYEQYF
TRBV18	NA	TRBJ1-1	NA	TGTGCCAGCTCACTAGCCTACAAAACTGAAGCTTTCTTT	CASSLAYKTEAFF
TRBV4-3	NA	TRBJ1-6	NA	TGCGCCAGCAGCCTGACTTCCTATAATTCACCCCTCCACTTT	CASSLTSYNSPLHF
TRBV28	NA	TRBJ2-5	TRBD2	TGTGCCAGCAGTTTAGGGACTAGCGGGAGGAAGGGAGAGACCCAGTACTTC	CASSLGTSGRKGETQYF
TRBV30	NA	TRBJ2-2	NA	TGTGCCTGGAGTGATGTGGGGGGATTATACACCGGGGAGCTGTTTTTT	CAWSDVGGLYTGELFF
TRBV6-5	NA	TRBJ1-2	TRBD1	TGTGCCAGCAGTTACTCTCCGACAGGGCCGGTGGGCTACACCTTC	CASSYSPTGPVGYTF
TRBV21-1	few	TRBJ1-3	NA	TGTGCCAGCAGCAGACGGACAAGTCGGTATTTT	CASSRRTSRYF
TRBV6-2/TRBV6-3	NA	TRBJ1-5	NA	TGTGCCAGCAGTTACGCCCCGTCTAGGCCCCAGCATTTT	CASSYAPSRPQHF
TRBV5-1	NA	TRBJ1-5	NA	TGCGCCAGCAGCGCAGTACCTAATCAGCCCCAGCATTTT	CASSAVPNQPQHF
TRBV5-1	NA	TRBJ1-6	TRBD1	TGCGCCAGCACCCCGGGACAGACTAATTCACCCCTCCACTTT	CASTPGQTNSPLHF
TRBV3-1/TRBV3-2	NA	TRBJ2-7	NA	TGTGCCAGCAGCTGGGGGGGCGGCGAGCAGTACTTC	CASSWGGGEQYF
TRBV9	once	TRBJ2-6	NA	TGTGCCAGCAGCACGCCGGCTGGGGCCAACGTCCTGACTTTC	CASSTPAGANVLTF
TRBV5-1	NA	TRBJ2-4	TRBD2	TGCGCCAGCAGCCCGGGACTAGCGGGGGCCAAAAACATTCAGTACTTC	CASSPGLAGAKNIQYF